This is a list of T cell receptor beta chains from one sample in a study of cytomegalovirus exposure and HLA in healthy donors. Sequencing used immunoSEQ multiplex PCR; TCRdb keeps in-frame clones, though not all of them. The sample includes approximately 140,000 clones, about 73% of them seen just once. Material: PBMCs. These receptors originate from a man between 35 and 55 years old in good health and CMV-seropositive. CDR3s include the opening cysteine and the closing phenylalanine or tryptophan. Each record gives: J gene, clone size, V gene, D gene, CDR3 length, CDR3 protein. The D gene is left open where the match is weak. A row's size may be missing; if present it is once, few, many or a size class.

J: TRBJ1-2
size: few
V: TRBV27
D: .
length: 12
CDR3: CASADRINGYTF

J: TRBJ2-5
size: .
V: TRBV19
D: .
length: 13
CDR3: CASSGTYQETQYF

J: TRBJ2-5
size: .
V: TRBV15
D: .
length: 20
CDR3: CATSPNQDVLWTELQETQYF

J: TRBJ2-1
size: .
V: TRBV6-1
D: .
length: 17
CDR3: CASSAIKTGSVYNEQFF

J: TRBJ2-5
size: .
V: TRBV30
D: TRBD2
length: 16
CDR3: CAWSTSGRAYQETQYF

J: TRBJ2-2
size: .
V: TRBV28
D: TRBD1
length: 16
CDR3: CASSPTGTVGAGELFF

J: TRBJ1-2
size: .
V: TRBV21-1
D: .
length: 17
CDR3: CASSKKDPGRVTRGYTF

J: TRBJ2-7
size: once
V: TRBV30
D: .
length: 14
CDR3: CAWSVGGSSYEQYF

J: TRBJ2-3
size: once
V: TRBV9
D: TRBD1
length: 15
CDR3: CASSVTGQSTDTQYF

J: TRBJ1-1
size: .
V: TRBV28
D: .
length: 11
CDR3: CASSPAGEAFF

J: TRBJ2-3
size: few
V: TRBV29-1
D: TRBD2
length: 13
CDR3: CSVEGLAADTQYF

J: TRBJ1-1
size: .
V: TRBV30
D: .
length: 13
CDR3: CAWRGKGDTEAFF

J: TRBJ2-7
size: .
V: TRBV7-9
D: TRBD2
length: 16
CDR3: CASSLAGLARSVEQYF

J: TRBJ2-1
size: .
V: TRBV7-2
D: TRBD2
length: 15
CDR3: CALWIRTSGKDEQFF

J: TRBJ2-7
size: .
V: TRBV28
D: TRBD2
length: 17
CDR3: CASSPPKSGTTTYEQYF

J: TRBJ2-5
size: few
V: TRBV19
D: TRBD2
length: 13
CDR3: CASSFGLAETQYF

J: TRBJ2-7
size: few
V: TRBV30
D: .
length: 10
CDR3: CAWSRDKWYF

J: TRBJ2-1
size: .
V: TRBV7-9
D: TRBD2
length: 17
CDR3: CASSSLRTSGRANEQFF

J: TRBJ1-2
size: .
V: TRBV7-9
D: .
length: 14
CDR3: CASSSDSLVNGYTF

J: TRBJ1-2
size: few
V: TRBV29-1
D: .
length: 12
CDR3: CSVEGTDYGYTF

J: TRBJ2-1
size: .
V: TRBV5-6
D: .
length: 13
CDR3: CASSPGTSNEQFF

J: TRBJ1-1
size: .
V: TRBV18
D: .
length: 15
CDR3: CASSLRTSLNTEAFF

J: TRBJ2-1
size: .
V: TRBV6-5
D: .
length: 12
CDR3: CASRLKLGEQFF

J: TRBJ1-1
size: .
V: TRBV4-2
D: TRBD1
length: 15
CDR3: CASSQGQGTNTEAFF

J: TRBJ2-5
size: .
V: TRBV5-1
D: .
length: 13
CDR3: CASSLVQQETQYF

J: TRBJ1-2
size: .
V: TRBV28
D: .
length: 11
CDR3: CASSSAGGYTF

J: TRBJ2-1
size: few
V: TRBV7-2
D: .
length: 13
CDR3: CASSFNRDNEQFF

J: TRBJ2-7
size: few
V: TRBV7-9
D: .
length: 15
CDR3: CSSSSGRGRSYEQYF

J: TRBJ1-3
size: .
V: TRBV13
D: .
length: 12
CDR3: CASSFLGNTIYF

J: TRBJ1-2
size: .
V: TRBV5-1
D: TRBD1
length: 16
CDR3: CASSLAGTGAVGGYTF

J: TRBJ2-1
size: .
V: TRBV5-4
D: TRBD2
length: 16
CDR3: CASSLGLLAGVNEQFF

J: TRBJ2-2
size: few
V: TRBV1
D: .
length: 19
CDR3: CTSSQLIGDSPLEFRELFF

J: TRBJ2-1
size: .
V: TRBV6-5
D: TRBD1
length: 15
CDR3: CASRDHRGRRGEQFF

J: TRBJ2-1
size: .
V: TRBV11-3
D: .
length: 15
CDR3: CASSLSGGPLNEQFF

J: TRBJ1-3
size: few
V: TRBV11-2
D: .
length: 16
CDR3: CASSLDVAGVGNTIYF

J: TRBJ1-2
size: .
V: TRBV21-1
D: .
length: 15
CDR3: CASSNLPQGDYGYTF

J: TRBJ1-2
size: few
V: TRBV30
D: .
length: 13
CDR3: CAWSVGGAHGYTF